Listed below are T cell receptor beta chains from one sample, sequenced in a study of PD-1 blockade in classical Hodgkin lymphoma. Method: immunoSEQ multiplex PCR; TCRdb's copy keeps in-frame clones and lacks some. This sample has around 50,000 clones, with around 74% found just once. This specimen consisted of peripheral blood mononuclear cells (PBMCs), obtained before the fourth cycle of nivolumab. Every receptor here comes from a human donor with classical Hodgkin lymphoma. Both conserved end residues are part of each CDR3. Clone size appears in some rows only: once, few, many, or a class for an expanded clone.

CDR3,V,J,size
CASSPSLSLDTQYF,TRBV9,TRBJ2-3,.
CASSTIQGTEAFF,TRBV6-5,TRBJ1-1,.
CASRDGDYEQYF,TRBV6-6,TRBJ2-7,.
CSSLGGTTNTEAFF,TRBV29-1,TRBJ1-1,.
CASSRQGNYGYTF,TRBV28,TRBJ1-2,.
CASSLYGSTSYEQYF,TRBV5-6,TRBJ2-7,.
CASSLIAGSGDTQYF,TRBV4-1,TRBJ2-3,.
CASTPGGRGYEQYF,TRBV28,TRBJ2-7,.
CASSSGESSGANVLTF,TRBV28,TRBJ2-6,.
CASSYVPGGKNEKLFF,TRBV6-5,TRBJ1-4,.
CASSNKSGRTYNEQFF,TRBV9,TRBJ2-1,.
CASSLRSGSLGADTQYF,TRBV28,TRBJ2-3,.
CASSVTGVGQPQHF,TRBV9,TRBJ1-5,.
CASSSPSEGAREQYF,TRBV11-3,TRBJ2-7,.
CATSRGMAGPRTQYF,TRBV15,TRBJ2-5,.
CASRRVELGTGELFF,TRBV19,TRBJ2-2,once
CASSLNPNEKLFF,TRBV5-1,TRBJ1-4,.
CASSLDGLLYNEQFF,TRBV7-2,TRBJ2-1,.
CASSFGTGAGANVLTF,TRBV28,TRBJ2-6,.
CASSAPDGYTF,TRBV9,TRBJ1-2,.
CASSLIWGASGNTIYF,TRBV28,TRBJ1-3,.
CASSLQQGDGKVAKNIQYF,TRBV7-2,TRBJ2-4,.
CATSATGGEGYTF,TRBV15,TRBJ1-2,many
CASSSGETQYF,TRBV7-8,TRBJ2-5,.
CASSYSTGGSGYTF,TRBV6-5,TRBJ1-2,few
CASSNAGFYGYTF,TRBV6-5,TRBJ1-2,.
CASSLTTTGRVSYEQYF,TRBV11-1,TRBJ2-7,.
CASSPLRLGQGSYEQYF,TRBV4-1,TRBJ2-7,.
CAIGGIAVPQHF,TRBV10-3,TRBJ1-5,.
CASSPIGGLETQYF,TRBV18,TRBJ2-5,.
CASSIFSSETQYF,TRBV5-1,TRBJ2-5,.
CASSFGGVTEAFF,TRBV5-4,TRBJ1-1,.
CASSPGGAASYEQYF,TRBV19,TRBJ2-7,.
CASGEGGYGYTF,TRBV10-3,TRBJ1-2,.
CASSLSDSEQFF,TRBV5-6,TRBJ2-1,many